Sequencing of this T cell receptor (beta chain) was carried out in a study of technical replicates of blood from a few donors. CDR3 length equals 16 residues. Germline assignment: CDR1 SEHNR and CDR2 FQNEAQ (reference sequence). Losses at the gene ends were 1 base for V and 3 bases for J; bases not matched to a gene: 6. Profiling relied on immunoSEQ multiplex PCR, and the TCRdb table lists in-frame clones only, not all of them. The sample contains fewer than 60,000 clones, approximately 90% of which appear only once. V gene TRBV7-9 combines with J gene TRBJ2-3, with 8 bases lining up with TRBD2. Sequencing was performed on PBMCs. This clonotype was obtained from a human donor in good health. Some clones in this sample may be carry-over from other donors' samples. This CDR3 is CASSLGGGGPTDTQYF. As DNA, the CDR3 is TGTGCCAGCAGCTTAGGGGGCGGGGGGCCGACAGATACGCAGTATTTT. Combining the CDR3 with reference TRBV7-9 and TRBJ2-3 gives the whole variable domain DTGVSQNPRHKITKRGQNVTFRCDPISEHNRLYWYRQTLGQGPEFLTYFQNEAQLEKSRLLSDRFSAERPKGSFSTLEIQRTEQGDSAMYLCASSLGGGGPTDTQYFGPGTRLTVL.